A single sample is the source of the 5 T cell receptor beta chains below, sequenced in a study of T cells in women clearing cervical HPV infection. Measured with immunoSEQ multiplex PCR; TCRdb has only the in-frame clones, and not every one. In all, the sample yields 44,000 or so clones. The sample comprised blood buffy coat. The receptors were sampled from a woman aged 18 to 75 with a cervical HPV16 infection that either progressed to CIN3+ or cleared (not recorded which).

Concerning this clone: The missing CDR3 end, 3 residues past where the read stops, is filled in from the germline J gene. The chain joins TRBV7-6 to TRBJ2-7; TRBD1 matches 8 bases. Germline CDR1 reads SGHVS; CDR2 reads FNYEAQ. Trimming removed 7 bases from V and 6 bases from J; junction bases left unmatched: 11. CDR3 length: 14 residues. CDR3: CASTNRTGLSEQYF. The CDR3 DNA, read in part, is TGTGCCAGCACTAATCGGACAGGGCTTAGCGAG.

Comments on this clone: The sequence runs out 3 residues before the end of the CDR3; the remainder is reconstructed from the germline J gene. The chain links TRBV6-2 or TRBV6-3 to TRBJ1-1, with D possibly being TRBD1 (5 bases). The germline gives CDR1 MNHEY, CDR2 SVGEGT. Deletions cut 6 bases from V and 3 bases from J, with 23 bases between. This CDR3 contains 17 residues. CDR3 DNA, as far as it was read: TGTGCCAGCAGCCCCGATAGGGGATCCCAATCTTACACTGAA. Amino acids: CASSPDRGSQSYTE. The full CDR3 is CASSPDRGSQSYTEAFF.

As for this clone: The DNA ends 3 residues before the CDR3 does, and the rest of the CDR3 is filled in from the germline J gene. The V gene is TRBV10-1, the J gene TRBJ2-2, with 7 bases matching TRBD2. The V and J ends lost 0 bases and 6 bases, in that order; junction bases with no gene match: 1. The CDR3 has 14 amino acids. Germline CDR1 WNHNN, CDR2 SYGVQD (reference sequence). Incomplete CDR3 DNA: TGCGCCAGCAGTGAGTCGGGAGGGGCCGGGGAG. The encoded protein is CASSESGGAGE. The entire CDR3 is CASSESGGAGELFF.

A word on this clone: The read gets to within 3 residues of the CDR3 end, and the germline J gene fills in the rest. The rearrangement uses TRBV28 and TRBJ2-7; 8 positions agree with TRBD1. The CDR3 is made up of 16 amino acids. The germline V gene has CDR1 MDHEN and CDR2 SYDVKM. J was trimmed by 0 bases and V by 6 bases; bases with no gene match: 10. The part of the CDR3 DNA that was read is TGTGCCAGCAGGCTCTCGACAGGGGCGAGCTCCTACGAG. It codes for CASRLSTGASSYE. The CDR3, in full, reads CASRLSTGASSYEQYF.

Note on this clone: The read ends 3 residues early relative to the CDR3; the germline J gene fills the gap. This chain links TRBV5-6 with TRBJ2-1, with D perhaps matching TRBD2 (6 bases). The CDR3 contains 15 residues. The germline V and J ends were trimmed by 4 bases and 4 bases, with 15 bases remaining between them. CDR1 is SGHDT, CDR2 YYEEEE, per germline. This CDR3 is CASSSSGQRYNEQFF. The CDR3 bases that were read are TGTGCCAGCAGCAGTAGCGGCCAAAGATACAATGAG.